This T cell receptor (beta chain) was identified in a study of blood T cell repertoires in COVID-19. The wider study: PBMCs, B-cell-depleted T cells, or T cells were the source of the cDNA or gDNA that made up the material.

In the original workflow: From reference gene primer amplification, estimates of nucleated cell counts were derived. Assay: immunoSEQ multiplex PCR; the TCRdb copy retains only in-frame clones and omits some. That table gives V, J and clone size, and the DNA gave D and trimming. This repertoire shows about 210,000 clones, roughly 89% found once; its top ten account for about a tenth. Germline loops: CDR1 MNHEY, CDR2 SMNVEV (reference sequence). V lost 6 bases and J lost 7; bases outside the gene matches: 2. The CDR3 runs 12 residues. Participants' reported clinical history set cohort assignment. This clone was seen a few times.

The sequence came from a young man with acute COVID-19. The sequenced material came from PBMCs or T cells enriched from blood (not recorded which). The chain joins TRBV27 to TRBJ1-1, with TRBD1 matching 10 bases. CDR3 bases: TGTGCCAGCAGCGGACAGGGGGGTGAAGCTTTCTTT. This gives the protein CASSGQGGEAFF.